This is a list of T cell receptor beta chains from one sample in a study of shared clonotypes between healthy human individuals. Clones were read by immunoSEQ multiplex PCR, and TCRdb kept only the in-frame ones, dropping some. The sample has about 820,000 clones, more than 85% seen once. Sequenced input: naive CD8+ T cells sorted from blood. The receptors shown here come from a man aged 25-40 years in good health. Each CDR3 is given with its conserved first and last residue. A D gene is named only where the DNA matches it firmly. A row's size may be missing; if present it is once, few, many or a size class.

TRBV10-3	15	TRBJ2-2	NA	TRBD1	TGTGCCATCAGCGATCCGACAGGGACGACCGGGGAGCTGTTTTTT	CAISDPTGTTGELFF
TRBV5-5	13	TRBJ2-7	NA	NA	TGTGCCAGCAGCTTGGTCGTGACCTACGAGCAGTACTTC	CASSLVVTYEQYF
TRBV11-2	15	TRBJ2-7	NA	TRBD1	TGTGCCAGCAGCCCCACCGGGACAGGCACCTACGAGCAGTACTTC	CASSPTGTGTYEQYF
TRBV5-1	14	TRBJ2-2	NA	TRBD2	TGCGCCAGCGGGGGGGAAGCGAACACCGGGGAGCTGTTTTTT	CASGGEANTGELFF
TRBV18	18	TRBJ1-2	NA	NA	TGTGCCAGCTCACCACCGGTTACAGGGATAGGGCTTGGCTATGGCTACACCTTC	CASSPPVTGIGLGYGYTF
TRBV7-8	13	TRBJ2-7	NA	NA	TGTGCCAGCAGCTCCGAATCTGCCTACGAGCAGTACTTC	CASSSESAYEQYF
TRBV28	17	TRBJ2-5	NA	TRBD2	TGTGCCAGCAGTTGGAGTTGGGCGGGAGGCCAAGGGGAGACCCAGTACTTC	CASSWSWAGGQGETQYF
TRBV5-4	15	TRBJ2-7	NA	TRBD1	TGTGCCAGCAGCCTTGGGGGACAGGGCACCTACGAGCAGTACTTC	CASSLGGQGTYEQYF
TRBV5-6	15	TRBJ2-7	NA	TRBD1	TGTGCCAGCACTGACACCGGGACAGAACACTACGAGCAGTACTTC	CASTDTGTEHYEQYF
TRBV7-2	16	TRBJ1-4	NA	TRBD1	TGTGCCAGCAGCTTACCCTTGACAGGGACAAATGAAAAACTGTTTTTT	CASSLPLTGTNEKLFF
TRBV11-2	12	TRBJ2-7	NA	NA	TGTGCCAGCAGCCCCGGACCAGTCGAGCAGTACTTC	CASSPGPVEQYF
TRBV19	13	TRBJ2-1	NA	NA	TGTGCCAGTAGTATTATAATTTACAATGAGCAGTTCTTC	CASSIIIYNEQFF
TRBV28	16	TRBJ2-7	NA	TRBD2	TGTGCCAGCAGTTTTGGACTAGCGGTCAGCTCCTACGAGCAGTACTTC	CASSFGLAVSSYEQYF
TRBV7-6	16	TRBJ2-3	NA	TRBD2	TGTGCCAGCAGCTTAGGAGCAGCGGGAGGTCGAGATACGCAGTATTTT	CASSLGAAGGRDTQYF
TRBV6-5	13	TRBJ1-2	NA	TRBD1	TGTGCCAGCAGTTACGGACAGGGGACGGGCTACACCTTC	CASSYGQGTGYTF
TRBV11-2	17	TRBJ2-1	NA	TRBD2	TGTGCCAGCAGCCCCACCGGGCTAGCGGGGGGGTACAATGAGCAGTTCTTC	CASSPTGLAGGYNEQFF
TRBV7-7	15	TRBJ1-4	once	NA	TGTGCCAGCAGCTTGGAGGGGGATACGGTTGAAAAACTGTTTTTT	CASSLEGDTVEKLFF
TRBV7-3	15	TRBJ2-5	NA	TRBD2	TGTGCCAGCAGTTTATATCCGGGAGGGCAAGAGACCCAGTACTTC	CASSLYPGGQETQYF
TRBV7-2	16	TRBJ2-5	NA	TRBD2	TGTGCCAGCAGCGATAGACTACAGCGGGAGACAGAGACCCAGTACTTC	CASSDRLQRETETQYF
TRBV28	14	TRBJ1-5	NA	NA	TGTGCCAGCAGTTTTCTTTTGGGCAATCAGCCCCAGCATTTT	CASSFLLGNQPQHF
TRBV15	15	TRBJ2-1	NA	NA	TGTGCCACCAGCGCCCAATCGGAAGCCTACAATGAGCAGTTCTTC	CATSAQSEAYNEQFF
TRBV28	13	TRBJ2-3	NA	NA	TGTGCCAGCAGTCTCCTCCAGGTGGATACGCAGTATTTT	CASSLLQVDTQYF
TRBV27	17	TRBJ2-7	once	TRBD1	TGTGCCAGCACTCAGCTGCGGGACAGGGAGAACCCAGGCGAGCAGTACTTC	CASTQLRDRENPGEQYF
TRBV19	11	TRBJ2-1	NA	NA	TGTGCCAGTAGCCGTGTCAATGAGCAGTTCTTC	CASSRVNEQFF
TRBV15	13	TRBJ2-1	NA	NA	TGTGCCACCAGCAGAGATCAGAGTTATGAGCAGTTCTTC	CATSRDQSYEQFF
TRBV7-8	15	TRBJ2-7	NA	TRBD1	TGTGCCAGCAGCCCAAGGGGGCGGTTGGTGGGCGAGCAGTACTTC	CASSPRGRLVGEQYF
TRBV11-2	11	TRBJ1-1	NA	NA	TGTGCCAGCAGCTTATACACTGAAGCTTTCTTT	CASSLYTEAFF
TRBV6-1	11	TRBJ1-1	NA	NA	TGTGCCAGCAGTGAAATGTCGGAAGCTTTCTTT	CASSEMSEAFF
TRBV19	15	TRBJ2-1	once	TRBD2	TGTGCCAGTAGCAATAGCGGGGGCTTGCGGAATGAGCAGTTCTTC	CASSNSGGLRNEQFF
TRBV29-1	15	TRBJ2-1	many	TRBD1	TGCAGCGTTGAAGGTCCCGGGACAGGGAACAATGAGCAGTTCTTC	CSVEGPGTGNNEQFF
TRBV9	13	TRBJ2-7	NA	NA	TGTGCCAGCAGCGTAGGAGGGTTGTACGAGCAGTACTTC	CASSVGGLYEQYF
TRBV4-1	16	TRBJ2-7	few	NA	TGCGCCAGCAGCCAAGACATTGGACTCCCCGGGGCCGAGCAGTACTTC	CASSQDIGLPGAEQYF
TRBV6-5	14	TRBJ2-3	once	NA	TGTGCCAGCACCCGGGGAGGACTATGGGATACGCAGTATTTT	CASTRGGLWDTQYF